This TCR beta chain was documented in a study of radiation and T cells in renal cell carcinoma. Study conclusions and caveats: In blood, top tumor clones expanded by 2 weeks, shrinking by 4.

Per germline, CDR1 SGHRS and CDR2 YFSETQ. The V and J ends lost 2 bases and 1 base respectively, with 12 bases between them. The CDR3 has 16 amino acids. In its sample, this clone was seen a few times. Its antigen remains unknown. Regarding time point: baseline pretreatment blood. Treatment denoted: 15 Gy SBRT to primary tumor, nephrectomy 4 weeks later. This renal cell carcinoma was of the clear cell type. Sequenced by immunoSEQ multiplex PCR; TCRdb stores in-frame clones only, minus some. The table lists about 21,000 clones, more than 75% of them singletons. This specimen consisted of blood, obtained from a patient whose treatment included radiotherapy and nephrectomy. The chain has TRBV5-1 and TRBJ2-2; D is undetermined. The clonotype comes from a man aged 55 to 69 with renal cell carcinoma. CDR3 sequence: CASSFRTAENTGELFF. CDR3 DNA: TGCGCCAGCAGCTTCAGGACGGCTGAGAACACCGGGGAGCTGTTTTTT.